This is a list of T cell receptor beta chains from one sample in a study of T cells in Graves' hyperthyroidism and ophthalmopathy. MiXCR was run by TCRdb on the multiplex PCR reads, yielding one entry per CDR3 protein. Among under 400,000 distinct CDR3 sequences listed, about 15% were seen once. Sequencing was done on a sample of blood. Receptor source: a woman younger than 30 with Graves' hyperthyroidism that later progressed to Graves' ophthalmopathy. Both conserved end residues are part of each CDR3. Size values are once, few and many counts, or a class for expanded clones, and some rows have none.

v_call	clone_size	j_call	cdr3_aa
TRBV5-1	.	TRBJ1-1	CASSLNGGNTEAFF
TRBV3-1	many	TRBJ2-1	CASSQDRSSSYNEQFF
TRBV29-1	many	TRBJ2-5	CSVPLGRKQETQYF
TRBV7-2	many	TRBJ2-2	CASSWRTSGRSGELFF
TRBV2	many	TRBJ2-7	CASNQFFSGSLYEQYF
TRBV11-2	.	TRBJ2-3	CASSFRGAGDTQYF
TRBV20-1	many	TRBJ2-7	CSARFVGGLEQYF
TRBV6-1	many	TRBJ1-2	CASSSYYGYTF
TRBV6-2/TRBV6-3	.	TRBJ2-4	CASSPGTSGRGAKNIQYF
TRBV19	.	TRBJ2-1	CASTRKGGEWSYNEQFF
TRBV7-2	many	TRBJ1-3	CASSPTARGNTIYF
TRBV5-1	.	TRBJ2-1	CASSSSGSGYYNEQFF
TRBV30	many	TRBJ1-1	CAWTKTGRGTEAFF
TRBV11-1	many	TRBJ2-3	CASSFGLAASTDTQYF
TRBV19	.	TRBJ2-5	CASSIRLAGEGRVQETQYF
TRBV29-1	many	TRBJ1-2	CSVGTGYEYGYTF
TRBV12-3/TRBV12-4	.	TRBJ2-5	CASSHNSRVYQETQYF
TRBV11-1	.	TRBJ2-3	CTSSPGVADTQYF
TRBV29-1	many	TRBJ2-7	CSVSGMGQGSYEQYF
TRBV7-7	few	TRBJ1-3	CASIPLSGAGNTIYF
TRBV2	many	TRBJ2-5	CASSRTANQETQYF
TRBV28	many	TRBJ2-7	CASSPGASGNLEQYF
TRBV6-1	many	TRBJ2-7	CASSEYVRPNYEQYF
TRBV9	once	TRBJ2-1	CASSAWSVAGIGEQFF
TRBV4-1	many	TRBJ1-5	CASSQEATGRQHF
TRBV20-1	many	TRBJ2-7	CSAGGTSDTEQYF